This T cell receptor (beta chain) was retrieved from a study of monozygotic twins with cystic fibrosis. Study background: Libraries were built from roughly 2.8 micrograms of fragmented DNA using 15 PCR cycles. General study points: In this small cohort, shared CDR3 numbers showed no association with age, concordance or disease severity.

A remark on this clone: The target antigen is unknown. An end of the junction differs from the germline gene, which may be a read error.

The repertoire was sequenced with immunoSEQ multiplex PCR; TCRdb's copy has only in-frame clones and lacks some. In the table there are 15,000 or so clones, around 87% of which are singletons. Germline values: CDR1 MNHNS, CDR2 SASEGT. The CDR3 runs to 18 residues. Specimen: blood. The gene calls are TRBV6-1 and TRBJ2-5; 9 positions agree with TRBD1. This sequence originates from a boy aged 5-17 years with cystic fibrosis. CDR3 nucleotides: TGTGCCAGCAGCGAAGATCCCAGCCGGACTGGACAGGGGGAGACCCAGTACTTC. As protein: CASSEDPSRTGQGETQYF.